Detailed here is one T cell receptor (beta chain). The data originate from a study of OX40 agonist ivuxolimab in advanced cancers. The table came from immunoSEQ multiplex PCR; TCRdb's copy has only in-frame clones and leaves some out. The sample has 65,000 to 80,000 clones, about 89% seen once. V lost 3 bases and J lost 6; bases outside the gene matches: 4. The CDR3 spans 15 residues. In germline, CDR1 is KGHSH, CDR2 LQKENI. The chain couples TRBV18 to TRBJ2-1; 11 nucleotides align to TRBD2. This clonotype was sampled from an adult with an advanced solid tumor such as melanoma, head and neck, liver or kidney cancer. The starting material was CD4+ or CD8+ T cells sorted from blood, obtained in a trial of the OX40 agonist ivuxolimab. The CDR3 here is CASSPRGTSGNEQFF. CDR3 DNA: TGTGCCAGCTCACCGCGAGGGACTAGCGGCAATGAGCAGTTCTTC.